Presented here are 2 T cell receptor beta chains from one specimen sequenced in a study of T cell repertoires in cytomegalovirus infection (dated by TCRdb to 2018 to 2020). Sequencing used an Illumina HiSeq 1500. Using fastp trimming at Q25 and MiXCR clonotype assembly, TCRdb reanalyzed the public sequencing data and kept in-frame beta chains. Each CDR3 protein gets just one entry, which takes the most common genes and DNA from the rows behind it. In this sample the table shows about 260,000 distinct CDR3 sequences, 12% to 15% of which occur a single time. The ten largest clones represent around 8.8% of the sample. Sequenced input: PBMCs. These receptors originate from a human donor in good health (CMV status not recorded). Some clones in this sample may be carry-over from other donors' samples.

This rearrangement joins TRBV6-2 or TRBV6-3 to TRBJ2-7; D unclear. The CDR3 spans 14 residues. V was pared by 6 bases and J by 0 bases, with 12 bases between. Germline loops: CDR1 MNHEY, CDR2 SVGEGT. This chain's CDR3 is CASRDPTPSYEQYF. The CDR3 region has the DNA TGTGCCAGCAGAGACCCCACACCCTCCTACGAGCAGTACTTC.

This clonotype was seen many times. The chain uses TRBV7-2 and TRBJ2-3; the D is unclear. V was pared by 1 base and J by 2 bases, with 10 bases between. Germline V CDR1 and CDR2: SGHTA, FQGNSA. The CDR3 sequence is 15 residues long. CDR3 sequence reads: CASSLGVRHTDTQYF. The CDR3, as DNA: TGTGCCAGCAGCTTAGGTGTTAGACACACAGATACGCAGTATTTT.